This T cell receptor beta chain is drawn from a study of CD8+CD57+ T cells in acquired aplastic anemia. Study outcomes and limitations: Both patients and controls carried the same twenty-nine CD8+ CDR3 sequences.

In the case of this clonotype: The antigen is not known. A single base separates this from a much larger clone, so it may be a read error.

Using genomic DNA as the template, TCR beta VDJ and CDR3 profiling was carried out. One entry per CDR3 protein results from TCRdb running MiXCR on the reads. The data hold under 200,000 distinct CDR3 sequences, with roughly 43% observed a single time. CD8+CD57+ cell expansion, shown by flow cytometry, had occurred in the patients selected for sequencing. Each of the patients presented with severe acquired aplastic anemia. CDR3 length: 15 residues. Trimming removed 4 bases from V and 0 bases from J, with 12 bases in between. Germline V gives CDR1 MNHEY, CDR2 SVGAGI. This TCR came from a human donor with aplastic anemia. The V and J genes are TRBV6-5 and TRBJ1-1; TRBD1 is a possible D gene (6 bases). Sequencing was done on a sample of sorted CD4+, CD8+, or CD8+CD57+ T cells (not recorded which) from PBMCs. CDR3 amino acids: CASSSGSGVNTEAFF. As DNA, the CDR3 is TGTGCCAGCAGTTCCGGGTCAGGGGTGAACACTGAAGCTTTCTTT.